Only one count was recorded for the clone carrying this T cell receptor beta chain. What it binds is not known. CDR3 length: 15 amino acids. The V gene's germline CDR1 is SGHRS and CDR2 YFSETQ. V gave up 3 bases and J gave up 7 bases; unmatched junction bases: 9. This sample was included in a study of cytomegalovirus exposure and HLA in healthy donors. Study background: Among the approximately 410 genotyped donors, around 85% were placed in the Caucasian-associated ancestry cluster. Study results and limitations: Apart from CMV serostatus, no immune exposure information was available. The presence/absence work took it that sequencing depth was about the same across donors. An ancestry cluster, one associated with Asian ancestry, reportedly showed fewer N-insertions than the approximately 650-donor mean in a later analysis.

PCR involved 60 Vbeta and 13 Jbeta primers. Generated by immunoSEQ multiplex PCR, the TCRdb table keeps only in-frame clones and is missing some. The profile shows around 150,000 clones, roughly 77% of them singletons. The sequence came from a middle-aged woman in good health and CMV-seropositive. The sequencing sample was made of PBMCs. The gene calls are TRBV5-1 and TRBJ2-7; the match to TRBD2 covers 11 bases. The CDR3 sequence: CASSSGTSGPGEQYF. The CDR3 region has the DNA TGCGCCAGCAGCTCCGGGACTAGCGGCCCGGGAGAGCAGTACTTC.